This record looks at one T cell receptor (beta chain) sequence and its context. Its antigen is currently unknown. The source of the sample is a study of glioma-infiltrating T cells after dendritic cell vaccination. Study summary: Patients received autologous tumor lysate-pulsed dendritic cell vaccination between the early 2000s and the early 2010s.

Here immunoSEQ multiplex PCR was the method, and the copy in TCRdb shows in-frame clones only, minus some. The sample contains tens of thousands of clones, around 90% of which appear only once. Trimming removed 4 bases from V and 8 bases from J; junction bases left unmatched: 27. In germline, CDR1 is SGHRS, CDR2 YFSETQ. The CDR3 has 21 amino acids. Study-wide points: Survival was not directly related to TCR clonality in these patients. Higher pretreatment TIL content predicted longer progression-free time and survival.

Sample: blood, taken before dendritic cell vaccination. The rearrangement uses TRBV5-1 and TRBJ2-1; 10 nucleotides match TRBD2. This TCR derives from a human donor with glioblastoma. CDR3 nucleotide sequence: TGCGCCAGCAGCCTTCCCTCGGACAGGAGCACCCAGCGGGAGGGCCACGATGAGCAGTTCTTC. Translation gives CASSLPSDRSTQREGHDEQFF. Filled out from reference TRBV5-1 and TRBJ2-1, the complete variable domain reads KAGVTQTPRYLIKTRGQQVTLSCSPISGHRSVSWYQQTPGQGLQFLFEYFSETQRNKGNFPGRFSGRQFSNSRSEMNVSTLELGDSALYLCASSLPSDRSTQREGHDEQFFGPGTRLTVL.